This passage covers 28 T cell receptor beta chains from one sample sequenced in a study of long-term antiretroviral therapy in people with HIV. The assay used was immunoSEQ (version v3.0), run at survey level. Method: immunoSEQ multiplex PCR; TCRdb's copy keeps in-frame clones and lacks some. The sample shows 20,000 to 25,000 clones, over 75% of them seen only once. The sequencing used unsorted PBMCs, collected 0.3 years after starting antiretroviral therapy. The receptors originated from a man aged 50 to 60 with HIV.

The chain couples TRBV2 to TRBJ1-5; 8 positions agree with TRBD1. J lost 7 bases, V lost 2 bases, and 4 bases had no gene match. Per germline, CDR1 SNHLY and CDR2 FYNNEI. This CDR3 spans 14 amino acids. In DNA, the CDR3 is TGTGCCAGCAGTGAAACAGGGGGAAAACAGCCCCAGCATTTT. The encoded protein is CASSETGGKQPQHF.

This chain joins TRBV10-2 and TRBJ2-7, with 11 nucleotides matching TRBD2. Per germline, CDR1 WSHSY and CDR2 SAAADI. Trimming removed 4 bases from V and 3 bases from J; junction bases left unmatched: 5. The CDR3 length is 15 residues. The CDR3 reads CASSASGRPVYEQYF. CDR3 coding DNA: TGCGCCAGCAGTGCTAGCGGGAGGCCAGTCTACGAGCAGTACTTC.

The CDR3 nucleotides are TGTGCCAGCAGCTTTATAGGGACCACGGAAAAACTGTTTTTT. It yields the protein CASSFIGTTEKLFF. The rearrangement uses TRBV7-9 and TRBJ1-4; D perhaps matches TRBD1 (5 bases). The CDR3 has 14 amino acids. Trimming removed 3 bases from V and 8 bases from J, with 13 bases in between. Germline lookup yields CDR1 SEHNR and CDR2 FQNEAQ (reference sequence).

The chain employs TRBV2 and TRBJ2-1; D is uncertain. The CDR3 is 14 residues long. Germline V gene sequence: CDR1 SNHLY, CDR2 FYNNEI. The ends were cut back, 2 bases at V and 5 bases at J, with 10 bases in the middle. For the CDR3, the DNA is TGTGCCAGCAGTGAAAGGACCGCTAACAATGAGCAGTTCTTC. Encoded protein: CASSERTANNEQFF.

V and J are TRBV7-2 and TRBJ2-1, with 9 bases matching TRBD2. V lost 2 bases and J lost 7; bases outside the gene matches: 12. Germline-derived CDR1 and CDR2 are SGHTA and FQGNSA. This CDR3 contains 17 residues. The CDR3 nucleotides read TGTGCCAGCAGCTTATATTGGACTAGCGACCCCCGGAATGAGCAGTTCTTC. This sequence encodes CASSLYWTSDPRNEQFF. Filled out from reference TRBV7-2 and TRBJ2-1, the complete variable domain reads GAGVSQSPSNKVTEKGKDVELRCDPISGHTALYWYRQSLGQGLEFLIYFQGNSAPDKSGLPSDRFSAERTGGSVSTLTIQRTQQEDSAVYLCASSLYWTSDPRNEQFFGPGTRLTVL.

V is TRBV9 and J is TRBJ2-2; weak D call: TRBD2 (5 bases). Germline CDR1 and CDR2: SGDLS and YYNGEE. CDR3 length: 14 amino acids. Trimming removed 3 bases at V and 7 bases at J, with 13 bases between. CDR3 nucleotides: TGTGCCAGCAGCGCCGGACTGGGAAGCGGGGAGCTGTTTTTT. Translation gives CASSAGLGSGELFF.

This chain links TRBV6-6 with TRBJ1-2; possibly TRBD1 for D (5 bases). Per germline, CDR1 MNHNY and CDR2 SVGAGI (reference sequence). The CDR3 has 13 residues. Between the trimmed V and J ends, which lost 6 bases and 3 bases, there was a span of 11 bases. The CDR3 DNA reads TGTGCCAGCAGGACGGACATCGACTATGGCTACACCTTC. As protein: CASRTDIDYGYTF.

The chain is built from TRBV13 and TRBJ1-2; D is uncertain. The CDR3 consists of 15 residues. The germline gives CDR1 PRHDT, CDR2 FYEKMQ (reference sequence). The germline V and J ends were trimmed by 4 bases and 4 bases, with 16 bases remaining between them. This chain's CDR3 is CASSSHTGRIYGYTF. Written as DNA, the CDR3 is TGTGCCAGCAGCTCACACACCGGACGGATCTATGGCTACACCTTC.

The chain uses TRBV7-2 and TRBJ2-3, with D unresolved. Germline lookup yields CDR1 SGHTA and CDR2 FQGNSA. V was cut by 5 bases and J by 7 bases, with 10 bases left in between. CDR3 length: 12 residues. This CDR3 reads CASSQPVNTQYF. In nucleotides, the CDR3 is TGTGCCAGCAGCCAGCCGGTGAATACGCAGTATTTT.

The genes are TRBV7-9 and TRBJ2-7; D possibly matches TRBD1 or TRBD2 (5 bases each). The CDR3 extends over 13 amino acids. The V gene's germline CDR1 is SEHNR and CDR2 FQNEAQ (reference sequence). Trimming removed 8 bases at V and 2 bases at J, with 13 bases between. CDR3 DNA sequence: TGTGCCAGCTCCCCAGGGAGTCCCTACGAGCAGTACTTC. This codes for CASSPGSPYEQYF.

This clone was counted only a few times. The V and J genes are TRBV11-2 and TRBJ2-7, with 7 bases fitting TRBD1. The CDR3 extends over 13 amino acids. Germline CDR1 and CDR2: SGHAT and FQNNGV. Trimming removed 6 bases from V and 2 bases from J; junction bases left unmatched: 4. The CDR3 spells CASSMGTAYEQYF. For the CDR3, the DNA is TGTGCCAGCAGTATGGGGACAGCCTACGAGCAGTACTTC. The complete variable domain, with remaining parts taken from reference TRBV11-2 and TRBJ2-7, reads EAGVAQSPRYKIIEKRQSVAFWCNPISGHATLYWYQQILGQGPKLLIQFQNNGVVDDSQLPKDRFSAERLKGVDSTLKIQPAKLEDSAVYLCASSMGTAYEQYFGPGTRLTVT.

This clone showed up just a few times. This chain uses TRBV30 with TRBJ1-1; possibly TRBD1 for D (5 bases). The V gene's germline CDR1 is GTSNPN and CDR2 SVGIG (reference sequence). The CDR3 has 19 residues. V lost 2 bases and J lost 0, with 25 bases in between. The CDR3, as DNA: TGTGCCTGGAGTAGGGAACCGGGACGTGAGGCCATCATGAACACTGAAGCTTTCTTT. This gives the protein CAWSREPGREAIMNTEAFF.

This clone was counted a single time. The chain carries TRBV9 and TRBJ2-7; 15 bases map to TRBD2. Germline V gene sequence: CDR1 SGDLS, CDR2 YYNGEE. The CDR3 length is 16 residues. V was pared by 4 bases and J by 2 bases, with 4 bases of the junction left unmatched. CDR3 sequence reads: CASSFGLAGGPYEQYF. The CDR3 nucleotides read TGTGCCAGCAGCTTCGGACTAGCGGGGGGGCCCTACGAGCAGTACTTC.

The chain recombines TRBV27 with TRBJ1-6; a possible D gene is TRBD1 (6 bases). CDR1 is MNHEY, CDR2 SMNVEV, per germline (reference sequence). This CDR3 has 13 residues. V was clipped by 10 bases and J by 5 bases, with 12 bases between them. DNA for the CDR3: TGTGCCATACAGGGCGACAATAATTCACCCCTCCACTTT. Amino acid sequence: CAIQGDNNSPLHF.

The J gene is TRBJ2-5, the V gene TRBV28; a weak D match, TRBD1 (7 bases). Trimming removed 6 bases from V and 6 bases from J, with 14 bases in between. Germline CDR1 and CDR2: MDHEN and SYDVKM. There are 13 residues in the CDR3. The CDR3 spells CASSHRGGKTQYF. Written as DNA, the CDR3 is TGTGCCAGCAGCCACAGGGGAGGAAAGACCCAGTACTTC.

The CDR3 nucleotides are TGTGCCAGCCCCCCTTCTAGCGGGAGTTGGGAGACCCAGTACTTC. It encodes CASPPSSGSWETQYF. This rearrangement joins TRBV7-8 to TRBJ2-5, with TRBD2 matching over 10 bases. The V gene's germline CDR1 is SGHVS and CDR2 FQNEAQ. The V and J ends lost 8 bases and 5 bases, in that order; junction bases with no gene match: 11. The CDR3 totals 15 residues.

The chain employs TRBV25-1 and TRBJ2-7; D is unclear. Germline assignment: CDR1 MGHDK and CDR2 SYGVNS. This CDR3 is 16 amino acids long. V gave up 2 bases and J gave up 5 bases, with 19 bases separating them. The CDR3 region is CASSEASGKIPHEQYF. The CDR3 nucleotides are TGTGCCAGCAGTGAAGCCTCAGGAAAGATACCCCACGAGCAGTACTTC.

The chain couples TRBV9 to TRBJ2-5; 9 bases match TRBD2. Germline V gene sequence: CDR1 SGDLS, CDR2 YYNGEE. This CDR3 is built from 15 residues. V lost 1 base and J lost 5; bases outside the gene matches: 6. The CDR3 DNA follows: TGTGCCAGCAGCGTATCTAGCGGGGAGGGGGAGACCCAGTACTTC. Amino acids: CASSVSSGEGETQYF.

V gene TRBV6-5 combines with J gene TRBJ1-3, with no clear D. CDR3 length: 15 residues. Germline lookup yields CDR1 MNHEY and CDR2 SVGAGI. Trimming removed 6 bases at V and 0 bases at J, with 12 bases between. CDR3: CASSPPGISGNTIYF. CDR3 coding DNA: TGTGCCAGCAGCCCCCCCGGGATCTCTGGAAACACCATATATTTT.

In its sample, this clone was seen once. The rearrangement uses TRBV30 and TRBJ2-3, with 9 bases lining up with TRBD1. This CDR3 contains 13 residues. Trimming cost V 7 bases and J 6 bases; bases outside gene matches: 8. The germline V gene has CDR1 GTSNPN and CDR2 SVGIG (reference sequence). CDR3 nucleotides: TGTGCCTACGCGACAGGGGGAACGGATACGCAGTATTTT. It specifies CAYATGGTDTQYF.

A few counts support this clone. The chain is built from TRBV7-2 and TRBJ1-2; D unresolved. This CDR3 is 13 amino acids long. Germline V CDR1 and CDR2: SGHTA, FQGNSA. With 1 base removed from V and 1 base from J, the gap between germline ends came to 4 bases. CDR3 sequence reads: CASSLGNNYGYTF. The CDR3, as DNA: TGTGCCAGCAGCTTAGGGAATAACTATGGCTACACCTTC. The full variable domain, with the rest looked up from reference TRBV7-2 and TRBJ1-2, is GAGVSQSPSNKVTEKGKDVELRCDPISGHTALYWYRQSLGQGLEFLIYFQGNSAPDKSGLPSDRFSAERTGGSVSTLTIQRTQQEDSAVYLCASSLGNNYGYTFGSGTRLTVV.

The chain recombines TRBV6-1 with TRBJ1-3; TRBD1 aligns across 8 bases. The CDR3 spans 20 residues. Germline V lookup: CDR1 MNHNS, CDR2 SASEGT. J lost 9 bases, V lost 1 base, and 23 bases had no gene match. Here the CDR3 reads CASSEVHYRMQGAFLPTIYF. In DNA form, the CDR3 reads TGTGCCAGCAGTGAAGTTCACTACCGAATGCAGGGGGCGTTTTTACCCACCATATATTTT.

DNA of the CDR3: TGTGCCTGGAGTCTAGGACTACTCACAGATACGCAGTATTTT. Amino acid sequence: CAWSLGLLTDTQYF. The chain combines TRBV30 with TRBJ2-3, with a possible D match to TRBD2 (6 bases). The germline V gene encodes CDR1 GTSNPN and CDR2 SVGIG (reference sequence). Between the trimmed V and J ends, which lost 2 bases and 2 bases, there was a span of 11 bases. The CDR3 is 14 amino acids.

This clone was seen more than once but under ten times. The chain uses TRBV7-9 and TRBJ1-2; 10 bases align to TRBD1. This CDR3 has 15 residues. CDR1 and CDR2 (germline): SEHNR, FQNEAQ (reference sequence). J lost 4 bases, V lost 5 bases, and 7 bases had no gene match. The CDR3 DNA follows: TGTGCCAGCAGCCGCGGACAGGGGGAGACCTATGGCTACACCTTC. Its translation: CASSRGQGETYGYTF.

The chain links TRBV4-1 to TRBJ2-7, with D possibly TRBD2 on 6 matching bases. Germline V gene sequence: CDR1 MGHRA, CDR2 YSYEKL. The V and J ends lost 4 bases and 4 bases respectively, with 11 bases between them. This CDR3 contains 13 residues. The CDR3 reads CASSLWGEYEQYF. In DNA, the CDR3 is TGCGCCAGCAGCCTTTGGGGGGAATACGAGCAGTACTTC.

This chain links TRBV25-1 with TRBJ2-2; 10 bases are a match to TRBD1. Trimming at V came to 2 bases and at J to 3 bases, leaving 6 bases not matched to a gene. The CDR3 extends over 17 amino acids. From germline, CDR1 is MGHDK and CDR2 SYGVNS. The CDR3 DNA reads TGTGCCAGCAGTGAACCGACCGGGACAGGGGACACCGGGGAGCTGTTTTTT. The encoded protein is CASSEPTGTGDTGELFF.

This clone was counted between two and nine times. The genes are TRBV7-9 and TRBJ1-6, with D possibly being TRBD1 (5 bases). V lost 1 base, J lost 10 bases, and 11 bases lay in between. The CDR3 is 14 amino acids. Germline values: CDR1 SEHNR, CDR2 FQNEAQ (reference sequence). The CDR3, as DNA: TGTGCCAGCAGCTTAGGGGGGGAGCGGTCACCCCTCCACTTT. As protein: CASSLGGERSPLHF.

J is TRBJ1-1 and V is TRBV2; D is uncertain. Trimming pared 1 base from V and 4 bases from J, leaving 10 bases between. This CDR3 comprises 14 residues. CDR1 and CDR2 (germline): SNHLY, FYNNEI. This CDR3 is CASSEGEGITEAFF. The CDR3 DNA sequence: TGTGCCAGCAGTGAAGGGGAGGGAATCACTGAAGCTTTCTTT.